This record covers a single T cell receptor (beta chain). The antigen is unknown. This may be a read error: a much more frequent sequence differs by one nucleotide. The CDR3 loop spans 15 amino acids. Germline CDR1 SGHTA, CDR2 FQGNSA. Authors of the study amplified TCR beta CDR3 regions from RNA transcripts. RT-PCR in the first round (using the HTBI primer set) targeted the TCR CDR3. Using its own MiXCR run on the multiplex PCR reads, TCRdb lists one record per CDR3 protein. The sample shows 400,000 to 600,000 distinct CDR3 sequences, about 15% of them seen only once. The data were obtained in a study of T cells in Graves' hyperthyroidism and ophthalmopathy. Study-level background: Peripheral blood was acquired at first diagnosis, ahead of any therapy whatsoever.

The study's findings and limits: The model's output predicted ophthalmopathy at a median of 6.5 months prior to onset.

Sequencing input: blood. The chain joins TRBV7-2 to TRBJ2-7, with TRBD2 matching 14 bases. The J call may be in error: the DNA end matches TRBJ2-1 better. The clonotype was recovered from a woman aged 25-40 years with Graves' ophthalmopathy. The CDR3, as DNA: TGTGCCAGCAGCTCAGGGACTAGCGGGGGCTACGAGCAGTTCTTC. Translating it yields CASSSGTSGGYEQFF.